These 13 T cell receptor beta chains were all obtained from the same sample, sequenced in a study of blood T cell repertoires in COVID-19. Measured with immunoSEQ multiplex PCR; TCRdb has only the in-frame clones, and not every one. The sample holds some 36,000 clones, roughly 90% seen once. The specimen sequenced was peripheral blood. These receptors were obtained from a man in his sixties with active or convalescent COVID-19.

CDR3 DNA sequence: TGTGCCAGCGGAGCTGTCCCCCCTCGCTATAATTCACCCCTCCACTTT. Translation: CASGAVPPRYNSPLHF. The chain employs TRBV27 and TRBJ1-6; the D is unclear. V lost 8 bases and J 3 bases, leaving 17 bases between the germline ends. CDR3 length equals 16 residues. Germline values: CDR1 MNHEY, CDR2 SMNVEV (reference sequence).

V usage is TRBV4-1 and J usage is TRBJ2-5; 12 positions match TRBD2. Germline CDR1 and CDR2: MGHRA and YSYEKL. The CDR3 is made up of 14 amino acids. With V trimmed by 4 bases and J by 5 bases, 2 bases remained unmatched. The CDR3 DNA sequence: TGCGCCAGCAGCCCGGGGACTAGCGGGGAGACCCAGTACTTC. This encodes CASSPGTSGETQYF.

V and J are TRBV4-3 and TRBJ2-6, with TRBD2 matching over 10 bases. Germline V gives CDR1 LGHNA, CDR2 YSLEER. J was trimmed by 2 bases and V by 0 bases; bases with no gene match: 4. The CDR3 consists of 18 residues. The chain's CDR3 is CASSQDSGGLTGANVLTF. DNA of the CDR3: TGCGCCAGCAGCCAAGATAGCGGGGGGCTAACTGGGGCCAACGTCCTGACTTTC.

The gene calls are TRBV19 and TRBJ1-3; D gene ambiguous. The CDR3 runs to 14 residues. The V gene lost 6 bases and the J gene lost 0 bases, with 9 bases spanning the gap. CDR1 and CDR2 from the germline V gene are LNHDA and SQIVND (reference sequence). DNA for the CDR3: TGTGCCAGTAGCCAGCGGGGCTCTGGAAACACCATATATTTT. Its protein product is CASSQRGSGNTIYF.

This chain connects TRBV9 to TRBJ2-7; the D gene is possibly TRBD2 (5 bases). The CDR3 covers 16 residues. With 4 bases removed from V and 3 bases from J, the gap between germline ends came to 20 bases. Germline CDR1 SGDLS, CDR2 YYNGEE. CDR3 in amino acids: CASSQSSSPTLYEQYF. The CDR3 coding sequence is TGTGCCAGCAGCCAGAGCTCTAGCCCAACCCTCTACGAGCAGTACTTC. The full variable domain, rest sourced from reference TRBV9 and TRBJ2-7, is DSGVTQTPKHLITATGQRVTLRCSPRSGDLSVYWYQQSLDQGLQFLIQYYNGEERAKGNILERFSAQQFPDLHSELNLSSLELGDSALYFCASSQSSSPTLYEQYFGPGTRLTVT.

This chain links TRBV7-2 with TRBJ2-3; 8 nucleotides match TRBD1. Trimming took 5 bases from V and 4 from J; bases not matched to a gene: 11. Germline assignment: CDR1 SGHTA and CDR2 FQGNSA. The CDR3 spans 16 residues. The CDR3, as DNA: TGTGCCAGCAGCAGCGACGGGACAGGAGGCCCAGATACGCAGTATTTT. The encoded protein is CASSSDGTGGPDTQYF.

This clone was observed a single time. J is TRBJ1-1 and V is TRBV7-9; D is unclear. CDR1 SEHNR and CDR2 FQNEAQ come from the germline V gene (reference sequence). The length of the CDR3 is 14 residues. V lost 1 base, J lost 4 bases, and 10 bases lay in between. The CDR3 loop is CASSLGGWSTEAFF. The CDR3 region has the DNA TGTGCCAGCAGCTTAGGCGGGTGGAGCACTGAAGCTTTCTTT.

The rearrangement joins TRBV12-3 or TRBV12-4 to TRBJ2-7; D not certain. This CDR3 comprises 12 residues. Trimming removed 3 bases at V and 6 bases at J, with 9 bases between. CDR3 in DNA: TGTGCCAGCAGTTTCGGAGCCTCCGAGCAGTACTTC. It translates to CASSFGASEQYF.

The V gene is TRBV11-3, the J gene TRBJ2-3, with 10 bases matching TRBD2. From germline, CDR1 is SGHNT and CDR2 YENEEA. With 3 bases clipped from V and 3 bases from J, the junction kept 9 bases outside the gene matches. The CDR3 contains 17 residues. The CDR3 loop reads CASSLKGATSGTDTQYF. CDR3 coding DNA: TGTGCCAGCAGCTTGAAGGGGGCGACTAGCGGGACAGATACGCAGTATTTT.

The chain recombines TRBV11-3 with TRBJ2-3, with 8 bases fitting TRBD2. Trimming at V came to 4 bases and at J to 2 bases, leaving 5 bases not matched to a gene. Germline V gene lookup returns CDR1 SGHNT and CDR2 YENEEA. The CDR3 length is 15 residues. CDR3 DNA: TGTGCCAGCAGCTCATCGGGGGGGTTCACAGATACGCAGTATTTT. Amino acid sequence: CASSSSGGFTDTQYF.

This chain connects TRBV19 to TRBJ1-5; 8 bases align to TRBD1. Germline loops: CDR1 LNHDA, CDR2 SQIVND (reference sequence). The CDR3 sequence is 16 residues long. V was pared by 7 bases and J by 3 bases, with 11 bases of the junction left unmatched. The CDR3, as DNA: TGTGCCAGTAAAGGACAGGGCTACCAAAACAATCAGCCCCAGCATTTT. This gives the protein CASKGQGYQNNQPQHF.

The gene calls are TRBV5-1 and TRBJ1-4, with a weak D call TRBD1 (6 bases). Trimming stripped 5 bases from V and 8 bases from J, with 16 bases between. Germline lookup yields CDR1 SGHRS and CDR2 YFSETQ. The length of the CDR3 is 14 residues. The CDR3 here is CASSLTGTLEKLFF. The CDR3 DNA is TGCGCCAGCAGTCTAACCGGGACATTGGAAAAACTGTTTTTT.

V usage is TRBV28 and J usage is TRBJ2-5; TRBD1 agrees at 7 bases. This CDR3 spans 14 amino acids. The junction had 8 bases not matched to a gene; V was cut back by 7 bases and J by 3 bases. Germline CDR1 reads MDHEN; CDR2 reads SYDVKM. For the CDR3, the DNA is TGTGCCAGCACCCGAACAGGGGTAGAAGAGACCCAGTACTTC. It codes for CASTRTGVEETQYF.